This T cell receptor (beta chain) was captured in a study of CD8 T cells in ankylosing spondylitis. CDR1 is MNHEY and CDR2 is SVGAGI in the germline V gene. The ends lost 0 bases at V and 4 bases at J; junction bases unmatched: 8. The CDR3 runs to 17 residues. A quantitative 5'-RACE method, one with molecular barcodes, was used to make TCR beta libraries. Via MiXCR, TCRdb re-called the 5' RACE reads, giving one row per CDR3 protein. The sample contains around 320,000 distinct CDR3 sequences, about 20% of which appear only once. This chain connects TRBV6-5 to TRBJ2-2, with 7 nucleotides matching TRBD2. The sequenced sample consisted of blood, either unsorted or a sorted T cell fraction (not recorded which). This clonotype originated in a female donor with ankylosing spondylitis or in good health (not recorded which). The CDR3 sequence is CASSYSGGRESTGELFF. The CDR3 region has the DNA TGTGCCAGCAGTTACTCGGGTGGGCGGGAGTCCACCGGGGAGCTGTTTTTT.